The 13 T cell receptor beta chains listed next were all sequenced from one sample in a study of cytomegalovirus exposure and HLA in healthy donors. Primers: 60 Vbeta forward and 13 Jbeta reverse. The assay was immunoSEQ multiplex PCR, and TCRdb's table has in-frame clones only and misses some. The sample consists of 55,000 to 80,000 clones, around 67% of them appearing once. The sequenced material came from PBMCs. The receptors shown here come from a woman in her twenties or thirties in good health and CMV-seronegative.

This clone was counted a few times. V and J are TRBV11-3 and TRBJ2-1; perhaps TRBD1 as D (5 bases). V dropped 3 bases and J dropped 9 bases, with 12 bases sitting between them. This CDR3 has 13 residues. The germline V gene encodes CDR1 SGHNT and CDR2 YENEEA. For the CDR3, the DNA is TGTGCCAGCAGCTTGGGGCCCCAAACTGAGCAGTTCTTC. The encoded protein is CASSLGPQTEQFF.

This clone was observed a handful of times. The chain has TRBV5-5 and TRBJ1-6; 8 bases line up with TRBD1. The ends lost 0 bases at V and 8 bases at J; junction bases unmatched: 7. Germline V gene sequence: CDR1 SGHKS, CDR2 YYEKEE (reference sequence). The CDR3 spans 16 residues. This CDR3 is CASSLVSGQAYSPLHF. The CDR3 DNA reads TGTGCCAGCAGCTTGGTGTCGGGACAGGCGTATTCACCCCTCCACTTT.

The V and J genes are TRBV6-1 and TRBJ1-1, with 9 bases that match TRBD1. The length of the CDR3 is 14 residues. CDR1 and CDR2 from the germline V gene are MNHNS and SASEGT. Losses at the gene ends were 8 bases for V and 0 bases for J; bases not matched to a gene: 4. CDR3 sequence reads: CASGGTGMNTEAFF. The CDR3 DNA follows: TGTGCCAGCGGGGGGACAGGGATGAACACTGAAGCTTTCTTT.

This rearrangement joins TRBV4-3 to TRBJ1-6; no clear D. The V and J ends lost 4 bases and 10 bases respectively, with 14 bases between them. CDR3 length equals 14 residues. The germline gives CDR1 LGHNA, CDR2 YSLEER. CDR3 in amino acids: CASSRGKVQSPLHF. CDR3 DNA sequence: TGCGCCAGCAGCCGCGGCAAGGTTCAATCACCCCTCCACTTT.

This clone was found once. This chain links TRBV29-1 with TRBJ1-1, with D possibly matching TRBD1 (5 bases). Germline-derived CDR1 and CDR2 are SQVTM and ANQGSEA. Trimming took off 4 bases at V and 4 bases at J, with 13 bases between the two ends. The length of the CDR3 is 13 residues. CDR3 sequence reads: CSVGGSGGTEAFF. The CDR3 coding sequence is TGCAGCGTTGGGGGTTCGGGGGGCACTGAAGCTTTCTTT.

The chain couples TRBV15 to TRBJ2-7, with D perhaps TRBD1 (6 bases). Between the trimmed V and J ends, which lost 3 bases and 2 bases, there was a span of 20 bases. Per germline, CDR1 LNHNV and CDR2 YYDKDF (reference sequence). CDR3 length: 17 amino acids. The CDR3 spells CATSRKGRGTQAYEQYF. The CDR3 DNA reads TGTGCCACCAGCAGGAAGGGTAGGGGGACACAGGCCTACGAGCAGTACTTC.

This rearrangement joins TRBV19 to TRBJ2-1; D remains unclear. Germline CDR1 is LNHDA and CDR2 is SQIVND (reference sequence). The CDR3 is made up of 15 amino acids. The V gene lost 5 bases and the J gene lost 0 bases, with 11 bases spanning the gap. CDR3 coding DNA: TGTGCCAGTAGTCCCCGGTACGACTCCTACAATGAGCAGTTCTTC. Its protein is CASSPRYDSYNEQFF.

The chain couples TRBV19 to TRBJ2-1; TRBD2 aligns across 8 bases. V lost 5 bases, J lost 10 bases, and 10 bases stayed unmatched. Germline CDR1 and CDR2: LNHDA and SQIVND (reference sequence). The CDR3 runs to 14 residues. The chain's CDR3 is CASSSIGGGLEQFF. Here the CDR3 DNA reads TGTGCCAGTAGTTCCATCGGGGGGGGCTTAGAGCAGTTCTTC.

The V and J genes are TRBV29-1 and TRBJ1-3, with D possibly matching TRBD1 (5 bases). The ends were cut back, 1 base at V and 4 bases at J, with 11 bases in the middle. CDR1 SQVTM and CDR2 ANQGSEA come from the germline V gene. This CDR3 is built from 14 residues. The CDR3 here is CSVEGGSGGNTIYF. The CDR3 coding sequence is TGCAGCGTTGAAGGGGGCAGCGGGGGAAACACCATATATTTT.

The chain recombines TRBV10-3 with TRBJ1-3; possible D gene TRBD1, 5 bases. The germline gives CDR1 ENHRY, CDR2 SYGVKD. This CDR3 region has 16 residues. The V end lost 4 bases, the J end lost 0 bases, and 13 bases lay between the germline ends. The CDR3 protein is CAISARGGDSGNTIYF. CDR3 DNA: TGTGCCATCAGTGCCCGGGGGGGTGACTCTGGAAACACCATATATTTT.

The V call is TRBV7-9, the J call TRBJ2-5; D remains unclear. Germline CDR1 and CDR2: SEHNR and FQNEAQ (reference sequence). V lost 5 bases and J lost 5, with 15 bases in between. The CDR3 is 14 residues long. The CDR3 DNA follows: TGTGCCAGCAGCGTGGGCCCGCCCCAGGAGACCCAGTACTTC. Amino acids: CASSVGPPQETQYF.

This clone appeared a few times. The chain links TRBV19 to TRBJ1-4; TRBD1 aligns across 7 bases. Germline V gene lookup returns CDR1 LNHDA and CDR2 SQIVND (reference sequence). The J segment lost 2 bases and the V segment lost 5 bases, leaving 11 bases of the junction unmatched. There are 17 residues in the CDR3. CDR3 region: CASSDSEGAPTNEKLFF. CDR3 sequence (DNA): TGTGCCAGTAGTGACTCCGAGGGGGCGCCGACTAATGAAAAACTGTTTTTT. The whole variable domain, remainder taken from reference TRBV19 and TRBJ1-4, is DGGITQSPKYLFRKEGQNVTLSCEQNLNHDAMYWYRQDPGQGLRLIYYSQIVNDFQKGDIAEGYSVSREKKESFPLTVTSAQKNPTAFYLCASSDSEGAPTNEKLFFGSGTQLSVL.

This chain uses TRBV7-8 with TRBJ2-7, with D possibly TRBD1 on 6 matching bases. The CDR3 is 15 residues long. Looked up from germline, CDR1 is SGHVS and CDR2 is FQNEAQ. V lost 4 bases, J lost 7 bases, and 20 bases lay in between. The CDR3 reads CASSYGGGRGGEQYF. The DNA of the CDR3 is TGTGCCAGCAGCTATGGGGGCGGCCGGGGTGGGGAGCAGTACTTC.